This T cell receptor beta chain was captured by sequencing in a study of blood T cell repertoires in COVID-19 (dated by TCRdb to 2018 to 2020). Concerning the study at large: The collaborator samples originated in the United States, Italy and Spain and spanned the acute and convalescent phases of COVID-19. The prospective study material was composed of cDNA or gDNA derived from T cells, B-cell-depleted T cells, or PBMCs. Subjects who had been exposed to COVID-19, were actively infected with it, or had recovered from it provided the deeply sampled blood TCRbeta repertoires that made up the dataset. The repertoires were made available in a free public database intended to serve as a resource for research on the immune response to SARS-CoV-2. The samples were drawn from the first 160 participants of the ongoing ImmuneRACE study and from 1,254 subjects provided by 6 global collaborators. Nearly every sample came with metadata listing a de-identified subject ID, COVID-19 status, age in years and sex. HLA class I and class II types, where available, came from metadata supplied by the sample provider rather than from assay-based typing. Broad study findings and their caveats: The amount of clinical and demographic metadata varied by source and participant and was provided uncurated.

Comments on this clone: It lacks a known antigen. No per-base quality is available; no much larger clone lies one base away.

One collaborating source in Seattle enrolled patients while the patients were actively infected and followed the patients over time throughout the course of disease. The collaborating institutions used their own protocols to collect whole blood in K2EDTA tubes. For TCRbeta analysis, collaborators shipped samples in one of three forms: frozen whole blood, isolated PBMCs, or DNA extracted from either of those sample types. CDR1 and CDR2, looked up from the germline V gene (reference sequence), are SEHNR and FQNEAQ. V is trimmed back by 2 bases and J by 0 bases, and the junction contains 8 bases that no gene match accounts for. Its CDR3 holds 17 amino acids, cysteine through phenylalanine. Just CDR3 DNA is preserved here, 51 bases in frame from base 1. TCRbeta CDR3 regions were amplified from genomic DNA using the immunoSEQ Assay, a bias-controlled multiplex PCR. In the authors' own workflow: Nucleated cell counts per sample were estimated from amplification of reference gene primers within the assay. Sequence reads were collapsed and filtered to measure the absolute abundance of every unique TCRbeta CDR3 rearrangement. For each sample, productive Simpson clonality was calculated as the square root of Simpson's diversity index over productive rearrangements. This is the immuneACCESS table as TCRdb keeps it, with only in-frame sequences that have V and J called. A part of the clones is gone; compared with another copy, unresolved V genes explain less than half, and the rest is unexplained. V, J and clone size were drawn from that table, and D and trimming were deduced from the DNA. Counted in this sample were under 350,000 clones; around nine tenths of them appeared once. About 1.7% of the sample rests with the top ten.

The rearrangement combines TRBV7-9 with TRBJ2-3; TRBD1 aligns with 7 central bases. The material sequenced was peripheral blood. The sequence was collected from a woman in her 30s with COVID-19, enrolled during active disease. The nucleotides read TGTGCCAGCAGCTTACCACCCCTGGGACAGAGCACAGATACGCAGTATTTT. This encodes CASSLPPLGQSTDTQYF.